The 16 T cell receptor beta chains given below trace back to one sample, sequenced in a study of cytomegalovirus exposure and HLA in healthy donors. PCR amplification relied on 60 Vbeta primers (plus 13 Jbeta primers). This table comes from immunoSEQ multiplex PCR, and its TCRdb copy is limited to in-frame clones, with some not included. There are over 150,000 clones in the sample; over 65% occur only once, and roughly 2.2% lies in the top ten. The sample consisted of PBMCs. These receptors originate from a man under 40 in good health and CMV-seronegative.

V and J are TRBV7-9 and TRBJ1-4, with D hard to call. The CDR3 length is 15 residues. V lost 2 bases to trimming and J lost 8 bases, with 15 bases between them. Per germline, CDR1 SEHNR and CDR2 FQNEAQ (reference sequence). The CDR3 coding sequence is TGTGCCAGCAGCTTAAGTGCGACACTTTGGGAAAAACTGTTTTTT. Amino acids: CASSLSATLWEKLFF.

The sample holds a few counts of this clone. V is TRBV4-1 and J is TRBJ1-4; D is unresolved. Trimming left V 1 base short and J 8 bases short, with 11 bases between. CDR1 and CDR2 (germline): MGHRA, YSYEKL. The CDR3 runs to 14 residues. The CDR3 loop is CASSQATGGEKLFF. CDR3 DNA sequence: TGCGCCAGCAGCCAAGCGACGGGAGGGGAAAAACTGTTTTTT.

The chain uses TRBV4-3 and TRBJ2-1, with D possibly matching TRBD2 (6 bases). Germline assignment: CDR1 LGHNA and CDR2 YSLEER. This CDR3 region has 15 residues. V was pared by 0 bases and J by 10 bases, with 16 bases between. CDR3 in amino acids: CASSQDSTSGREQFF. CDR3 in DNA: TGCGCCAGCAGCCAAGATAGTACTAGTGGGAGGGAGCAGTTCTTC.

This rearrangement joins TRBV19 to TRBJ2-1, with 8 bases matching TRBD2. The J segment lost 3 bases and the V segment lost 7 bases, leaving 11 bases of the junction unmatched. Germline CDR1 and CDR2: LNHDA and SQIVND (reference sequence). There are 16 residues in the CDR3. CDR3 DNA: TGTGCCAGTAAGCGGGGCGGGGGGTACAACTACAATGAGCAGTTCTTC. It is translated as CASKRGGGYNYNEQFF.

V and J are TRBV6-1 and TRBJ1-4; D ambiguous. The CDR3 runs to 16 residues. Trimming took 4 bases from V and 0 from J, leaving 12 bases between them. The V gene's germline CDR1 is MNHNS and CDR2 SASEGT. This CDR3 reads CASSVRSQSTNEKLFF. The DNA for the CDR3 is TGTGCCAGCAGTGTCCGCTCACAGTCAACTAATGAAAAACTGTTTTTT.

The rearrangement links TRBV7-6 to TRBJ2-1; 8 bases fit TRBD1. This CDR3 is built from 14 residues. The V segment lost 2 bases and the J segment 5 bases; nucleotides outside the gene matches: 2. The germline V gene encodes CDR1 SGHVS and CDR2 FNYEAQ. The CDR3, as DNA: TGTGCCAGCAGCTTATACAGGGGGAACAATGAGCAGTTCTTC. Translating it yields CASSLYRGNNEQFF.

The chain employs TRBV5-1 and TRBJ1-2, with D possibly matching TRBD1 (6 bases). The V end lost 0 bases, the J end lost 4 bases, and 10 bases lay between the germline ends. In germline, CDR1 is SGHRS, CDR2 YFSETQ. The CDR3 totals 14 residues. This CDR3 reads CASSLEEGVYGYTF. The CDR3 bases are TGCGCCAGCAGCTTGGAAGAGGGGGTCTATGGCTACACCTTC.

In this sample, this clone turned up a few times. The gene calls are TRBV27 and TRBJ1-6, with D possibly being TRBD1 (5 bases). Per germline, CDR1 MNHEY and CDR2 SMNVEV (reference sequence). V shed 5 bases and J shed 13 bases, with 18 bases lying between them. The CDR3 sequence is 14 residues long. CDR3 loop: CASSTQGFVGPLHF. DNA of the CDR3: TGTGCCAGCAGTACCCAGGGCTTCGTAGGGCCCCTCCACTTT.

This chain connects TRBV11-1 to TRBJ2-1; D is perhaps TRBD1 (5 bases). CDR3 length: 15 amino acids. Germline loops: CDR1 SGHAT, CDR2 FQDESV (reference sequence). Trimming removed 5 bases at V and 0 bases at J, with 11 bases between. The CDR3 here is CASSQVGVSYNEQFF. Here the CDR3 DNA reads TGTGCCAGCAGCCAGGTAGGGGTCTCCTACAATGAGCAGTTCTTC.

The rearrangement joins TRBV18 to TRBJ1-1; TRBD1 agrees at 7 bases. The V gene's germline CDR1 is KGHSH and CDR2 LQKENI. V was clipped by 6 bases and J by 10 bases; unmatched bases: 17. The CDR3 sequence is 15 residues long. The CDR3 protein is CASSRGDRGEVVAFF. CDR3 nucleotides: TGTGCCAGCTCGAGGGGGGACAGAGGAGAGGTTGTAGCTTTCTTT.

V usage is TRBV7-2 and J usage is TRBJ1-4; D gene unclear. The CDR3 is 15 residues long. Between the trimmed V and J ends, which lost 2 bases and 3 bases, there was a span of 10 bases. Per the germline V gene, CDR1 is SGHTA and CDR2 is FQGNSA. CDR3 nucleotide sequence: TGTGCCAGCAGCTTAAGCCACAGCTCTAATGAAAAACTGTTTTTT. Encoded protein: CASSLSHSSNEKLFF. Filled out from reference TRBV7-2 and TRBJ1-4, the complete variable domain reads GAGVSQSPSNKVTEKGKDVELRCDPISGHTALYWYRQSLGQGLEFLIYFQGNSAPDKSGLPSDRFSAERTGGSVSTLTIQRTQQEDSAVYLCASSLSHSSNEKLFFGSGTQLSVL.

CDR3 nucleotides: TGTGCCAGCAGCTCACAGGGAGAGTCACCCCTCCACTTT. Residues: CASSSQGESPLHF. This chain uses TRBV11-2 with TRBJ1-6, with a tentative D call TRBD1 (6 bases). This CDR3 has 13 residues. Looked up from germline, CDR1 is SGHAT and CDR2 is FQNNGV. V lost 4 bases and J lost 10, with 11 bases in between.

This clone was detected only a few times. The V call is TRBV27, the J call TRBJ2-5, with D tentatively TRBD1 (6 bases). Germline CDR1 and CDR2: MNHEY and SMNVEV (reference sequence). The CDR3 has 14 amino acids. Trimming shortened V by 3 bases and J by 5 bases, and 13 bases separated the two germline ends. CDR3 DNA sequence: TGTGCCAGCAGTTTGGCAGGGGCTGGGGAGACCCAGTACTTC. Residues: CASSLAGAGETQYF.

This clone showed up just a few times. The V gene is TRBV28, the J gene TRBJ2-1; 8 bases map to TRBD1. V lost 2 bases to trimming and J lost 5 bases; unmatched junction nucleotides: 5. There are 15 residues in the CDR3. Germline V CDR1 and CDR2: MDHEN, SYDVKM. The CDR3 DNA sequence: TGTGCCAGCAGTTTAGAGGGACAGGACAACAATGAGCAGTTCTTC. It specifies CASSLEGQDNNEQFF.

This chain's CDR3 is CASRYSFSGANVLTF. The CDR3 DNA reads TGTGCCAGCAGATACAGCTTCTCTGGGGCCAACGTCCTGACTTTC. The chain uses TRBV6-6 and TRBJ2-6; D is uncertain. Trimming removed 6 bases from V and 0 bases from J, with 9 bases in between. The germline V gene has CDR1 MNHNY and CDR2 SVGAGI (reference sequence). The CDR3 spans 15 residues.

This clone was counted only a few times. The V call is TRBV7-9, the J call TRBJ1-2; 8 positions agree with TRBD1. Germline trimming cut 5 bases from V and 7 bases from J; bases unmatched to any gene: 3. The germline V gene has CDR1 SEHNR and CDR2 FQNEAQ (reference sequence). The CDR3 is made up of 12 amino acids. CDR3 sequence (DNA): TGTGCCAGCAGCCAAGGACAGGGTGGCTACACCTTC. Translated, it gives CASSQGQGGYTF.